This T cell receptor beta chain was found in a study of blood T cell repertoires in COVID-19. V dropped 11 bases and J dropped 0; count of bases not matched to a gene: 15. The CDR3 consists of 16 residues. Per germline, CDR1 SGHTA and CDR2 FQGTGA. Only in-frame clones appear in the TCRdb table, and some are missing; sequencing was by immunoSEQ multiplex PCR. The sample has 250,000 to 350,000 clones; over 80% are singletons. The rearrangement links TRBV7-3 to TRBJ2-7; 8 bases agree with TRBD2. The sample consisted of peripheral blood. This receptor was taken from a woman aged 45-65 years with COVID-19, enrolled during active disease. CDR3 sequence (DNA): TGTGCCCTACCCCGGGGGGGGGAGGGCCTCTCCTACGAGCAGTACTTC. Amino acids: CALPRGGEGLSYEQYF.